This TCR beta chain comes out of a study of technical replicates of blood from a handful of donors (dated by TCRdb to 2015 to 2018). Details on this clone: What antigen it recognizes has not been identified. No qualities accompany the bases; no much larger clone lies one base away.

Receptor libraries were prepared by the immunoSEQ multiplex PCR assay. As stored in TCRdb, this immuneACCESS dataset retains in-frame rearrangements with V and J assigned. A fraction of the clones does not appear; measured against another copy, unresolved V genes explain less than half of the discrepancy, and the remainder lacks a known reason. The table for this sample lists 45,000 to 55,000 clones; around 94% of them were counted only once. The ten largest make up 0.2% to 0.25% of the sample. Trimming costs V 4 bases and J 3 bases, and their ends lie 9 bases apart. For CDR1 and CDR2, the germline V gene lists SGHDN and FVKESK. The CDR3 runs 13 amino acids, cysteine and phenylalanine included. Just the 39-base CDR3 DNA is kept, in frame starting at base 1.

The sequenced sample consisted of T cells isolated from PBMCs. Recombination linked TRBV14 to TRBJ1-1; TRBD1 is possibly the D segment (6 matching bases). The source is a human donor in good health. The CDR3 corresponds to CASSPTGYTEAFF. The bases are TGTGCCAGCAGCCCTACAGGGTACACTGAAGCTTTCTTT.